This T cell receptor (beta chain) came from a study of T cell responses to AZD1222 COVID-19 vaccine. Assay: immunoSEQ multiplex PCR; the TCRdb copy retains only in-frame clones and omits some. The sample has about 110,000 clones; about 91% are singletons. The sequence came from an adult in good health. The material sequenced was peripheral blood, taken on day 0 of AZD1222 vaccination.

The CDR3 region has the DNA TGTGCCAGCAGCTCGGGACAAAACTCCTACAATGAGCAGTTCTTC. Protein sequence: CASSSGQNSYNEQFF. The rearrangement links TRBV5-4 to TRBJ2-1, with a possible D match to TRBD1 (6 bases). Looked up from germline, CDR1 is SGHNT and CDR2 is YYREEE (reference sequence). V lost 3 bases, J lost 0 bases, and 10 bases lay in between. The CDR3 has 15 residues.